One sample yielded the 23 T cell receptor beta chains listed below, sequenced in a study of blood T cell repertoires in COVID-19. Clones were read by immunoSEQ multiplex PCR, and TCRdb kept only the in-frame ones, dropping some. The sample carries roughly 45,000 clones, about 82% recorded once. Material: peripheral blood. The receptor set was obtained from a man between 50 and 59 years old with active COVID-19.

About this clone itself: One junction end disagrees with the germline gene, perhaps due to a read error. V usage is TRBV11-1 and J usage is TRBJ2-5; TRBD1 aligns across 8 bases. The CDR3 is 14 amino acids. Germline-derived CDR1 and CDR2 are SGHAT and FQDESV (reference sequence). Written as DNA, the CDR3 is TGTGCCGGCAGCTTGTCAGGGGGCCTGGAGACCCAGTACTTC. Translated, it gives CAGSLSGGLETQYF.

J is TRBJ1-1 and V is TRBV28; D unresolved. Trimming removed 3 bases from V and 4 bases from J, with 9 bases in between. Germline CDR1 is MDHEN and CDR2 is SYDVKM. CDR3 length: 13 amino acids. CDR3 DNA: TGTGCCAGCAGTTTGGTCGGTGGCACTGAAGCTTTCTTT. Its translation is CASSLVGGTEAFF. The whole variable domain, remainder taken from reference TRBV28 and TRBJ1-1, is DVKVTQSSRYLVKRTGEKVFLECVQDMDHENMFWYRQDPGLGLRLIYFSYDVKMKEKGDIPEGYSVSREKKERFSLILESASTNQTSMYLCASSLVGGTEAFFGQGTRLTVV.

This rearrangement joins TRBV12-3 or TRBV12-4 to TRBJ2-5; D might be TRBD2 (6 bases). CDR3 size: 12 residues. The V end lost 7 bases, the J end lost 5 bases, and 11 bases lay between the germline ends. The CDR3 region has the DNA TGTGCCAGCAAAGGGAGGCAGGAGACCCAGTACTTC. Its translation is CASKGRQETQYF.

V gene TRBV7-2 combines with J gene TRBJ2-5; 10 positions match TRBD2. V lost 2 bases, J lost 5 bases, and 5 bases stayed unmatched. The CDR3 spans 15 residues. Germline lookup yields CDR1 SGHTA and CDR2 FQGNSA. The CDR3 protein is CASSLSGGAGETQYF. The CDR3 DNA reads TGTGCCAGCAGCTTAAGCGGGGGGGCCGGGGAGACCCAGTACTTC.

This rearrangement joins TRBV4-3 to TRBJ2-7; 10 bases fit TRBD2. The germline gives CDR1 LGHNA, CDR2 YSLEER. J gave up 0 bases and V 3 bases, and 11 bases lay outside the gene matches. There are 18 residues in the CDR3. CDR3: CASSHEHITSGVSYEQYF. CDR3 DNA sequence: TGCGCCAGCAGCCACGAACACATTACTAGCGGGGTCTCCTACGAGCAGTACTTC.

The genes are TRBV5-1 and TRBJ1-2; D gene ambiguous. Germline V gene lookup returns CDR1 SGHRS and CDR2 YFSETQ. V dropped 4 bases and J dropped 8 bases, with 18 bases sitting between them. The CDR3 sequence is 14 residues long. The CDR3 here is CASSQADRTGGYTF. CDR3 DNA: TGCGCCAGCAGCCAAGCGGACCGGACGGGGGGCTACACCTTC.

The V call is TRBV5-1, the J call TRBJ2-2, with D possibly TRBD1 on 6 matching bases. Germline lookup yields CDR1 SGHRS and CDR2 YFSETQ. V dropped 5 bases and J dropped 2 bases, with 13 bases sitting between them. The CDR3 contains 15 residues. The CDR3 coding sequence is TGCGCCAGCAGGACAACAGGGATAAACACCGGGGAGCTGTTTTTT. It codes for CASRTTGINTGELFF.

The chain is built from TRBV5-5 and TRBJ2-6; TRBD1 aligns across 8 bases. The V and J ends lost 4 bases and 0 bases, in that order; junction bases with no gene match: 6. This CDR3 spans 17 amino acids. CDR1 SGHKS and CDR2 YYEKEE come from the germline V gene (reference sequence). The CDR3 DNA follows: TGTGCCAGCAGCCTGGGACAGGCCCTCTCTGGGGCCAACGTCCTGACTTTC. Translating it yields CASSLGQALSGANVLTF.

The V call is TRBV7-2, the J call TRBJ2-3; 9 bases align to TRBD2. This CDR3 spans 18 amino acids. Germline trimming cut 3 bases from V and 2 bases from J; bases unmatched to any gene: 12. Germline V lookup: CDR1 SGHTA, CDR2 FQGNSA. This CDR3 reads CASSFKFGSGGTTDTQYF. The CDR3 coding sequence is TGTGCCAGCAGCTTCAAGTTTGGTAGCGGGGGAACCACAGATACGCAGTATTTT.

The chain couples TRBV18 to TRBJ1-3; weak D call: TRBD1 (6 bases). CDR1 and CDR2 from the germline V gene are KGHSH and LQKENI. The CDR3 runs 16 residues. Trimming pared 3 bases from V and 4 bases from J, leaving 16 bases between. The DNA for the CDR3 is TGTGCCAGCTCACCCGAGACAGGCCCTCCAGGAAACACCATATATTTT. Translation gives CASSPETGPPGNTIYF.

A single count supports this clone. This chain uses TRBV13 with TRBJ2-1, with unresolved D. Per germline, CDR1 PRHDT and CDR2 FYEKMQ (reference sequence). Trimming stripped 5 bases from V and 0 bases from J, with 11 bases between. The CDR3 extends over 15 amino acids. The CDR3 spells CASSPLYYSYNEQFF. CDR3 coding DNA: TGTGCCAGCAGCCCTCTATACTACTCCTACAATGAGCAGTTCTTC.

The rearrangement uses TRBV7-8 and TRBJ2-7; 9 positions match TRBD2. V was clipped by 5 bases and J by 3 bases; unmatched bases: 5. This CDR3 is 14 amino acids long. Germline V lookup: CDR1 SGHVS, CDR2 FQNEAQ. The CDR3 region has the DNA TGTGCCAGCAGCCGAGCGGGAGGAGACTACGAGCAGTACTTC. Protein: CASSRAGGDYEQYF. Full variable domain (rest looked up from reference TRBV7-8 and TRBJ2-7): GAGVSQSPRYKVAKRGQDVALRCDPISGHVSLFWYQQALGQGPEFLTYFQNEAQLDKSGLPSDRFFAERPEGSVSTLKIQRTQQEDSAVYLCASSRAGGDYEQYFGPGTRLTVT.

This chain uses TRBV15 with TRBJ1-4, with D uncertain. Germline lookup yields CDR1 LNHNV and CDR2 YYDKDF (reference sequence). This CDR3 is built from 13 residues. V was pared by 9 bases and J by 8 bases, with 16 bases between. CDR3 nucleotides: TGTGCCACGGGGAGGGTGGTGGAAGAAAAACTGTTTTTT. This encodes CATGRVVEEKLFF.

DNA for the CDR3: TGTGCCAGCAGCCATCAGGGGTCGTCCTACAATGAGCAGTTCTTC. Its protein is CASSHQGSSYNEQFF. The gene calls are TRBV6-2 or TRBV6-3 and TRBJ2-1; D may be TRBD1 (6 bases). The CDR3 has 15 residues. Per the germline V gene, CDR1 is MNHEY and CDR2 is SVGEGT. V lost 6 bases to trimming and J lost 1 base, with 13 bases between them.

The rearrangement joins TRBV9 to TRBJ2-3, with D maybe TRBD1 (6 bases). The CDR3 is 13 residues long. The germline V and J ends were trimmed by 2 bases and 4 bases, with 8 bases remaining between them. Looked up from germline, CDR1 is SGDLS and CDR2 is YYNGEE. The CDR3: CASSVRQADTQYF. CDR3 nucleotides: TGTGCCAGCAGCGTTAGACAGGCAGATACGCAGTATTTT.

The chain has TRBV7-2 and TRBJ1-2; D might be TRBD1 (5 bases). This CDR3 has 15 amino acids. Trimming took off 2 bases at V and 8 bases at J, with 18 bases between the two ends. CDR1 and CDR2 from the germline V gene are SGHTA and FQGNSA. CDR3 bases: TGTGCCAGCAGCTTATCGCCCCAGGGCCTCGGAGGCTACACCTTC. Protein product: CASSLSPQGLGGYTF.

The genes are TRBV5-1 and TRBJ2-3; D not resolved. The germline V gene has CDR1 SGHRS and CDR2 YFSETQ. The CDR3 loop spans 12 amino acids. V lost 0 bases, J lost 10 bases, and 9 bases lay in between. CDR3 DNA: TGCGCCAGCAGCTTGGACCAGGCAGCGCAGTATTTT. Translation: CASSLDQAAQYF.

This chain joins TRBV7-9 and TRBJ1-2; D ambiguous. V was clipped by 1 base and J by 10 bases, with 13 bases between them. This CDR3 is built from 13 residues. Germline CDR1 is SEHNR and CDR2 is FQNEAQ (reference sequence). The CDR3 region has the DNA TGTGCCAGCAGCTTAGGGGCCCCAATGAACTACACCTTC. It codes for CASSLGAPMNYTF. Using reference TRBV7-9 and TRBJ1-2 for the parts outside the CDR3, the full variable domain is DTGVSQNPRHKITKRGQNVTFRCDPISEHNRLYWYRQTLGQGPEFLTYFQNEAQLEKSRLLSDRFSAERPKGSFSTLEIQRTEQGDSAMYLCASSLGAPMNYTFGSGTRLTVV.

V gene TRBV7-2 combines with J gene TRBJ2-3; 8 bases are a match to TRBD2. The CDR3 is 15 residues long. The V segment lost 5 bases and the J segment 4 bases; nucleotides outside the gene matches: 8. CDR1 is SGHTA, CDR2 FQGNSA, per germline. In DNA form, the CDR3 reads TGTGCCAGCAGCCGGGGACTAGGTTGGGCAGATACGCAGTATTTT. Translated, it gives CASSRGLGWADTQYF.

The genes are TRBV12-2 and TRBJ2-3; the D call TRBD2 from the table was never checked on the DNA. TRBV12-2 has pseudogene status. CDR3 length: 17 residues. The CDR3 DNA follows: TGTGCAAGTCGCTTAGCGATCGAGCGGGAGGCCACAGATACGCAGTATTTT. This translates into CASRLAIEREATDTQYF.

The chain joins TRBV19 to TRBJ2-6; 7 bases agree with TRBD2. V shed 11 bases, J shed 3 bases, and the junction held 19 bases outside the gene matches. Germline CDR1 reads LNHDA; CDR2 reads SQIVND (reference sequence). This CDR3 is 18 amino acids long. The CDR3 DNA sequence: TGTGCCGTGTTAATCGAAAGAAGGGCGGGGGTTGGGGCCAACGTCCTGACTTTC. Protein: CAVLIERRAGVGANVLTF.

The chain joins TRBV24-1 to TRBJ2-5, with 8 bases lining up with TRBD1. Unmatched junction bases numbered 12, after V lost 4 bases and J lost 3 bases. Germline V gene lookup returns CDR1 KGHDR and CDR2 SFDVKD. The CDR3 has 17 residues. CDR3 amino acids: CATSDLTGGLREETQYF. CDR3 DNA sequence: TGTGCCACCAGTGACCTCACAGGGGGGCTAAGGGAAGAGACCCAGTACTTC.

This clone was seen a few times. V and J are TRBV29-1 and TRBJ2-1, with TRBD1 matching 8 bases. This CDR3 is built from 13 residues. V trimming: 4 bases; J trimming: 7 bases; junction bases outside the gene matches: 6. The germline V gene encodes CDR1 SQVTM and CDR2 ANQGSEA. The CDR3 nucleotides are TGCAGCGTTGTCCGGACAGGGTCAAATGAGCAGTTCTTC. Translating it yields CSVVRTGSNEQFF.